A selection of T cell receptor beta chains follows, all from one sample in a study of Ad26.COV2.S vaccination and SARS-CoV-2 variants. Sequenced by immunoSEQ multiplex PCR; TCRdb stores in-frame clones only, minus some. There are approximately 480,000 clones in the sample; roughly 85% occur only once, and roughly 13% lies in the top ten. This specimen consisted of peripheral blood, obtained in a trial of Ad26.COV2.S vaccine versus placebo. Source of these receptors: a person between 18 and 65 years old who received the Ad26.COV2.S COVID-19 vaccine or a placebo. CDR3s include the opening cysteine and the closing phenylalanine or tryptophan. A D gene is named only where the DNA matches it firmly. Not every row has a clone size; where given, it reads once, few, many or a size class.

V gene	J gene	clone size	D gene	CDR3 protein	CDR3 DNA
TRBV6-1	TRBJ2-2	.	.	CASSEWSGGGELFF	TGTGCCAGCAGTGAATGGTCAGGCGGTGGGGAGCTGTTTTTT
TRBV7-2	TRBJ1-5	.	.	CASSLYPDSNQPQHF	TGTGCCAGCAGTTTATACCCGGATAGCAATCAGCCCCAGCATTTT
TRBV7-9	TRBJ2-2	.	TRBD1	CATSQGQGAAGELFF	TGTGCCACTTCCCAAGGACAGGGGGCAGCCGGGGAGCTGTTTTTT
TRBV6-5	TRBJ2-5	.	.	CASSRRGTGTETQYF	TGTGCCAGCAGCCGCAGGGGGACGGGGACTGAGACCCAGTACTTC
TRBV19	TRBJ1-1	.	.	CASSAALPGNTEAFF	TGTGCCAGTAGTGCCGCGCTGCCGGGGAACACTGAAGCTTTCTTT
TRBV5-1	TRBJ2-1	.	TRBD2	CASSLAELAGYNEQFF	TGCGCCAGCAGCTTGGCCGAACTAGCGGGCTACAATGAGCAGTTCTTC
TRBV29-1	TRBJ1-1	.	.	CSVVVTEAFF	TGCAGCGTTGTGGTAACTGAAGCTTTCTTT
TRBV5-1	TRBJ2-1	.	TRBD2	CASSLVAGGYNEQFF	TGCGCCAGCAGCTTGGTAGCGGGAGGTTACAATGAGCAGTTCTTC
TRBV19	TRBJ1-1	many	.	CASSLLLGYTEAFF	TGTGCCAGTAGCCTCCTTTTGGGGTACACTGAAGCTTTCTTT
TRBV19	TRBJ2-7	once	.	CASSIVWGSPYEQYF	TGTGCCAGTAGTATTGTCTGGGGATCCCCCTACGAGCAGTACTTC
TRBV7-2	TRBJ1-3	few	.	CASSLSMPDSGNTIYF	TGTGCCAGCAGCTTAAGTATGCCGGACTCTGGAAACACCATATATTTT
TRBV19	TRBJ2-6	.	.	CASSITGSSGANVLTF	TGTGCCAGTAGTATAACAGGAAGCTCTGGGGCCAACGTCCTGACTTTC
TRBV25-1	TRBJ2-1	.	.	CASSVGGNEQFF	TGTGCCAGCAGTGTCGGAGGCAATGAGCAGTTCTTC
TRBV30	TRBJ1-2	.	TRBD1	CAWINRGRGNYGYTF	TGTGCCTGGATAAACAGGGGACGCGGAAACTATGGCTACACCTTC
TRBV12-3/TRBV12-4	TRBJ2-7	.	.	CAINIIGGYEQYF	TGTGCCATCAACATCATCGGGGGCTACGAGCAGTACTTC
TRBV21-1	TRBJ2-1	.	.	CASNPGLAAPGGSYNEQFF	TGTGCCAGCAACCCGGGACTAGCGGCCCCCGGGGGTTCCTACAATGAGCAGTTCTTC
TRBV5-6	TRBJ1-3	.	TRBD1	CASSLLTGGLVSGNTIYF	TGTGCCAGCAGCTTGTTGACAGGGGGTCTAGTATCTGGAAACACCATATATTTT
TRBV11-3	TRBJ1-1	once	.	CASSSDRQNTEAFF	TGTGCCAGCAGCTCGGACAGACAGAACACTGAAGCTTTCTTT
TRBV4-1	TRBJ2-1	.	.	CASSHDRGPGAGDEQFF	TGCGCCAGCAGCCATGACCGAGGTCCGGGAGCAGGGGATGAGCAGTTCTTC
TRBV27	TRBJ1-1	.	TRBD1	CASSRRQGRTEAFF	TGTGCCAGCAGTCGCCGACAGGGTAGGACTGAAGCTTTCTTT
TRBV9	TRBJ1-1	.	TRBD1	CASSLSGQTNTEAFF	TGTGCCAGCAGCCTTTCGGGACAGACGAACACTGAAGCTTTCTTT
TRBV7-9	TRBJ1-2	.	TRBD1	CASSVGTGGNYGYTF	TGTGCCAGCAGCGTTGGGACAGGGGGCAACTATGGCTACACCTTC
TRBV29-1	TRBJ1-1	.	.	CSVHGNTEAFF	TGCAGCGTACACGGGAACACTGAAGCTTTCTTT
TRBV14	TRBJ2-7	.	.	CASSQDLVSTGDEQYF	TGTGCCAGCAGCCAAGATCTCGTTAGTACTGGCGACGAGCAGTACTTC
TRBV9	TRBJ2-1	.	TRBD2	CASSVGGRTLSYNEQFF	TGTGCCAGCAGCGTAGGCGGGAGGACACTCTCCTACAATGAGCAGTTCTTC
TRBV7-9	TRBJ2-7	.	TRBD2	CASSPGAGGPYEQYF	TGTGCCAGCAGCCCGGGTGCGGGAGGGCCCTACGAGCAGTACTTC
TRBV30	TRBJ2-1	.	.	CAWNEGGPPYNEQFF	TGTGCCTGGAATGAGGGAGGACCACCCTACAATGAGCAGTTCTTC
TRBV11-2	TRBJ2-7	.	.	CASSLDLVYEQYF	TGTGCCAGCAGCTTAGATCTGGTCTACGAGCAGTACTTC
TRBV3-1/TRBV3-2	TRBJ2-3	.	.	CASSHRGDTQYF	TGTGCCAGCAGCCATCGGGGAGATACGCAGTATTTT
TRBV4-3	TRBJ2-3	.	.	CASSQDAPGSTDTQYF	TGCGCCAGCAGCCAAGATGCCCCGGGGAGCACAGATACGCAGTATTTT
TRBV5-4	TRBJ2-5	.	TRBD1	CASSYDRGTGETQYF	TGTGCCAGCAGTTACGACAGGGGGACCGGAGAGACCCAGTACTTC
TRBV7-2	TRBJ2-1	.	.	CASSFFANEQFF	TGTGCCAGCAGCTTTTTTGCCAATGAGCAGTTCTTC
TRBV4-1	TRBJ2-5	.	.	CASSPKLDSPGRYF	TGCGCCAGCAGCCCAAAATTGGACAGCCCCGGCCGGTACTTC
TRBV5-4	TRBJ2-5	.	.	CASSLGRETQYF	TGTGCCAGCAGCTTGGGGAGGGAGACCCAGTACTTC
TRBV28	TRBJ2-3	.	TRBD2	CASSFQARTSGSRTDTQYF	TGTGCCAGCAGTTTCCAGGCTAGGACTAGCGGGAGCCGCACAGATACGCAGTATTTT
TRBV19	TRBJ1-2	.	.	CASSMGRDGGGYTF	TGTGCCAGTAGTATGGGTAGGGATGGCGGTGGCTACACCTTC
TRBV5-8	TRBJ2-1	many	TRBD2	CASSLLQTSGYSYNEQFF	TGTGCCAGCAGCTTGCTTCAAACTAGCGGGTACTCCTACAATGAGCAGTTCTTC
TRBV19	TRBJ2-2	.	.	CASSNTGKARGLFF	TGTGCCAGTAGTAACACAGGGAAAGCCCGAGGGCTGTTTTTT
TRBV27	TRBJ2-7	.	.	CASSSVGAYEQYF	TGTGCCAGCAGTTCGGTGGGAGCCTACGAGCAGTACTTC
TRBV18	TRBJ2-3	.	.	CASSPIPSTDTQYF	TGTGCCAGCTCACCCATCCCTAGCACAGATACGCAGTATTTT
TRBV4-1	TRBJ2-7	.	.	CASSQAAGQNHYEQYF	TGCGCCAGCAGCCAAGCTGCGGGACAGAACCACTACGAGCAGTACTTC
TRBV18	TRBJ2-7	.	TRBD2	CASSPSRGVNEQYF	TGTGCCAGCTCACCCAGCCGGGGGGTGAACGAGCAGTACTTC
TRBV5-1	TRBJ1-2	.	.	CASSLGEGGYGYTF	TGCGCCAGCAGCTTGGGCGAGGGAGGGTATGGCTACACCTTC
TRBV27	TRBJ1-2	.	.	CASSSAPNYGYTF	TGTGCCAGCAGTTCAGCGCCTAACTATGGCTACACCTTC
TRBV5-1	TRBJ1-1	once	TRBD1	CASSWGTALNTEAFF	TGCGCCAGCAGCTGGGGGACAGCCCTGAACACTGAAGCTTTCTTT
TRBV18	TRBJ1-2	.	.	CASSLTDSPNYGYTF	TGTGCCAGCTCACTAACGGACAGCCCTAACTATGGCTACACCTTC